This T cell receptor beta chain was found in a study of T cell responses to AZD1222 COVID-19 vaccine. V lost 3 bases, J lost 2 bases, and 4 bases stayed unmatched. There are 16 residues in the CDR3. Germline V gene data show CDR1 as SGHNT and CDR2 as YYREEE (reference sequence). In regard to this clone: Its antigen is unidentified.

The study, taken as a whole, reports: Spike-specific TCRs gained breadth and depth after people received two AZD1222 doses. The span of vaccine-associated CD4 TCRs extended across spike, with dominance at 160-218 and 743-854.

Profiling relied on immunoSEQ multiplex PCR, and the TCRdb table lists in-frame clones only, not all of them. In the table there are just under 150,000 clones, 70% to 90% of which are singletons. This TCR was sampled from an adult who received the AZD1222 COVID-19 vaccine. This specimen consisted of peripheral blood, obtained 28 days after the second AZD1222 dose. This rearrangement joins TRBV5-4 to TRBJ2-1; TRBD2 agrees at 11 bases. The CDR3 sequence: CASSSLAGGAYNEQFF. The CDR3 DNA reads TGTGCCAGCAGCTCCTTAGCGGGGGGGGCCTACAATGAGCAGTTCTTC.